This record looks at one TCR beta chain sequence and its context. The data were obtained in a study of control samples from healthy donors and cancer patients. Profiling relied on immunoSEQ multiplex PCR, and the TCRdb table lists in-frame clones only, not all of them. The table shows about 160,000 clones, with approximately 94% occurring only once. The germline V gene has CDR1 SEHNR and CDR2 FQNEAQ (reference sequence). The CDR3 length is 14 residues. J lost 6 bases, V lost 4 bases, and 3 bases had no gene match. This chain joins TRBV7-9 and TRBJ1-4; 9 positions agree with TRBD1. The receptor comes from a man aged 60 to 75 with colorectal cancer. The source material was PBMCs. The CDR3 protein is CASSSGQGYEKLFF. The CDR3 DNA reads TGTGCCAGCAGCTCGGGACAGGGCTATGAAAAACTGTTTTTT.